This T cell receptor (beta chain) is from a study of cytotoxic CD8 clonotypes in ibrutinib-treated CLL. Study in general: After a median of around six years, about 14 patients stayed remitted and around twelve progressed; responses had been partial in some 25 and complete in 2.

The germline V gene has CDR1 MGHRA and CDR2 YSYEKL. The CDR3 is made up of 16 amino acids. The germline V and J ends were trimmed by 0 bases and 4 bases, with 13 bases remaining between them. Concerning this clone itself: Its antigen is not identified.

General observations from the study: Among the clonotypes, public ones were uncommon and contracted or held stable on treatment. Baseline values of clonality outstripped age-matched healthy donors and followed circulating CD8+ T-cell counts. Clonality went higher at ibrutinib response and then dropped back toward baseline at progression.

Only in-frame clones appear in the TCRdb table, and some are missing; sequencing was by immunoSEQ multiplex PCR. This table has 130,000 or so clones, around 85% appearing once. The chain employs TRBV4-1 and TRBJ2-1; weak D call: TRBD2 (6 bases). Sequences were derived from PBMCs, sampled after 24 months of ibrutinib treatment. This receptor was obtained from a human donor with chronic lymphocytic leukemia. Written as DNA, the CDR3 is TGCGCCAGCAGCCAAGAACGCCTAGCGAGGTACAATGAGCAGTTCTTC. The encoded protein is CASSQERLARYNEQFF.